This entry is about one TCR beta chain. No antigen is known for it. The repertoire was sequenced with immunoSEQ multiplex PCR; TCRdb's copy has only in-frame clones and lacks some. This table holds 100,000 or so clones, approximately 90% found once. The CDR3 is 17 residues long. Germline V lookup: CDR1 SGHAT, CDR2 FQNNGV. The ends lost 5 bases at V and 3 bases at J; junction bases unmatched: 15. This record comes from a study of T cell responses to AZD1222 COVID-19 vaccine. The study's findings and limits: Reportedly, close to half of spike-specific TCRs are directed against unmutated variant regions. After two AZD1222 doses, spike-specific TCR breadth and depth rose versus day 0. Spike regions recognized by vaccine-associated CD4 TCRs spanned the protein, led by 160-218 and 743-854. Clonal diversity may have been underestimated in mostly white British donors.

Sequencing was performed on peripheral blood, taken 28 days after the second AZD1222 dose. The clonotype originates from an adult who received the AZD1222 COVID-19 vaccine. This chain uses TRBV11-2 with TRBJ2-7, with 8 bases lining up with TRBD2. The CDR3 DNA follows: TGTGCCAGCAGCCACCCCCCCACTAGCGGAGGGGGCTACGAGCAGTACTTC. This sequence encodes CASSHPPTSGGGYEQYF.